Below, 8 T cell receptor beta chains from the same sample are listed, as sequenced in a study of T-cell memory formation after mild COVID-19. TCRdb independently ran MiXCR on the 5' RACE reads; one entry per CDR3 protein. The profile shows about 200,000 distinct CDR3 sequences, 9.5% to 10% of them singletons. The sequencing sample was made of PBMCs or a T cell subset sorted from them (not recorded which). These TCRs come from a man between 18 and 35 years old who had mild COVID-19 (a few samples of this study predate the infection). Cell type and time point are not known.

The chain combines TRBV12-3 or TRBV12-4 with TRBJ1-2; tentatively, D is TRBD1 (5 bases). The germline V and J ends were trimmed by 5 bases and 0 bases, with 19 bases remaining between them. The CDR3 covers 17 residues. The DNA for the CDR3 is TGTGCCAGCAGTCCAGTGGGGGAGGCCGCCCCTAACTATGGCTACACCTTC. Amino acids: CASSPVGEAAPNYGYTF.

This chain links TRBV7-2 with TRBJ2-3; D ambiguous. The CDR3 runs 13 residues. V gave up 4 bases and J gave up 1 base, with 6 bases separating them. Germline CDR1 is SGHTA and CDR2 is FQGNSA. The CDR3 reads CASSSDGTDTQYF. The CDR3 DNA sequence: TGTGCCAGCAGCTCGGACGGCACAGATACGCAGTATTTT.

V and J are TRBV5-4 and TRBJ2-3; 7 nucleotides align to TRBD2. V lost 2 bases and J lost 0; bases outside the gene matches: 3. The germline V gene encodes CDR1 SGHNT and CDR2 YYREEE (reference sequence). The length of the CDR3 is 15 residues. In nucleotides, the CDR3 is TGTGCCAGCAGCTTAGAGCGGGAAAGCACAGATACGCAGTATTTT. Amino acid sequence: CASSLERESTDTQYF.

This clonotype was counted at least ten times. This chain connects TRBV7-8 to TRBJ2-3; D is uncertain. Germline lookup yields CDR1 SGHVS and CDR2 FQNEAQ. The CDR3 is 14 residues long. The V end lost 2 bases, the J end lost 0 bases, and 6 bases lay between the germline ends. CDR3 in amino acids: CASSLLPSTDTQYF. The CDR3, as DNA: TGTGCCAGCAGCTTACTACCTAGCACAGATACGCAGTATTTT. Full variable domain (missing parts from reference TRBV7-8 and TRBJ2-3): GAGVSQSPRYKVAKRGQDVALRCDPISGHVSLFWYQQALGQGPEFLTYFQNEAQLDKSGLPSDRFFAERPEGSVSTLKIQRTQQEDSAVYLCASSLLPSTDTQYFGPGTRLTVL.

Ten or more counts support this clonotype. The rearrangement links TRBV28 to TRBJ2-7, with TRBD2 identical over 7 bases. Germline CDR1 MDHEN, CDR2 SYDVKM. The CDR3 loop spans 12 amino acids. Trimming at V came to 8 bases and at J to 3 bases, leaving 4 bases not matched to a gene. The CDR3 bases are TGTGCCAGCTCGGGGGGAGTCTACGAGCAGTACGTC. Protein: CASSGGVYEQYV.

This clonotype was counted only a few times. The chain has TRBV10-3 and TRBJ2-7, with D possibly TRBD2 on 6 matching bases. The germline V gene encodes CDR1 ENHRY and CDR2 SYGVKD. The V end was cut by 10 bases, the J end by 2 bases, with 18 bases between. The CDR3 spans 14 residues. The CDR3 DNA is TGTGCCACCGGGTGGGCGGGAATACCCTACGAGCAGTACTTC. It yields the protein CATGWAGIPYEQYF.

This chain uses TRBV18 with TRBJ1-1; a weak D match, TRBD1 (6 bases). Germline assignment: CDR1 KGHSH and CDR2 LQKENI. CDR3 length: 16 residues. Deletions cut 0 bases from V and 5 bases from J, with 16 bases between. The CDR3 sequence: CASSPPGRGRGTEAFF. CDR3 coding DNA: TGTGCCAGCTCACCACCCGGCCGGGGGCGGGGGACTGAAGCTTTCTTT.

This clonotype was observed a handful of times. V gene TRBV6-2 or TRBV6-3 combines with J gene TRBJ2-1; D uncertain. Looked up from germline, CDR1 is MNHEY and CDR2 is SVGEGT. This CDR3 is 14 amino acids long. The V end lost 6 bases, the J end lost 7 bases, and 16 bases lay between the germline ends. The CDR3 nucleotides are TGTGCCAGCAGCCCGCACGTGGGGAAAAATGAGCAGTTCTTC. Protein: CASSPHVGKNEQFF.